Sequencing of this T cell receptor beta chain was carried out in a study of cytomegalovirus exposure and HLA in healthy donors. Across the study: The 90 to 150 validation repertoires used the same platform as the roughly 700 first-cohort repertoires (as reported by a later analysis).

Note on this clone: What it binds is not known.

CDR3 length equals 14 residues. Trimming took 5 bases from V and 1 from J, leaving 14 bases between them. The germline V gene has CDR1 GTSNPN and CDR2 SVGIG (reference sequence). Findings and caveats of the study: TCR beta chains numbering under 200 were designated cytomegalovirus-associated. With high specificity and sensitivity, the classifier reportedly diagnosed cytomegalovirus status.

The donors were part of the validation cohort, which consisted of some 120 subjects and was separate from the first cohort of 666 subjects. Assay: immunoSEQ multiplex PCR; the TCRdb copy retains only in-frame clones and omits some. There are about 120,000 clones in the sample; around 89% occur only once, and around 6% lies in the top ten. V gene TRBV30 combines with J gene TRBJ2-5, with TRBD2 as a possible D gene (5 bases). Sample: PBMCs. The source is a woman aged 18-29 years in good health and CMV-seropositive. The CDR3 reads CAWVPWTSQETQYF. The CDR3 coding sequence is TGTGCCTGGGTACCTTGGACTTCCCAAGAGACCCAGTACTTC.